A single TCR beta chain is shown here with its context. This record comes from a study of blood T cell repertoires in COVID-19. Study at large: Material from acute and convalescent COVID-19 was sourced from the United States, Italy and Spain. Nucleic acid was either cDNA or gDNA, and it came from T cells, B-cell-depleted T cells, or PBMCs.

Per the authors' pipeline: Amplified reference gene primers provided the basis for estimating nucleated cell counts. The data were produced by immunoSEQ multiplex PCR, yet TCRdb's version contains in-frame clones alone and is incomplete. V and J calls and clone size come straight from that table; D and trimming were deduced from the DNA. The repertoire holds about 400,000 clones, with 70% to 90% as singletons. Sequenced: peripheral blood. The TCR comes from a woman in her sixties with COVID-19, enrolled during active disease.

CDR3 residues: CASTRRTNYGYTF. CDR3 coding DNA: TGTGCCAGCACCAGGCGAACTAACTATGGCTACACCTTC. This chain connects TRBV7-8 to TRBJ1-2; D not certain. V was shortened by 7 bases and J by 0 bases, with 9 bases between the two germline ends. Germline V lookup: CDR1 SGHVS, CDR2 FQNEAQ. The CDR3 spans 13 residues.